One sample yielded the 18 T cell receptor beta chains listed below, sequenced in a study of T-cell reconstitution after alpha-beta-depleted transplantation in children. This sample's TCRbeta library carried unique molecular identifier barcodes. One entry per CDR3 protein, called by TCRdb with MiXCR from the PCR reads. Of fewer than 550,000 distinct CDR3 sequences listed, about an eighth are singletons. The sample was PBMCs, mostly from graft donor cells, taken 180 days after TCRalphabeta/CD19-depleted stem cell transplant. These receptors were collected from a female patient aged 2-9 years who had a stem cell transplant for aplastic anemia, so the T cells may come from the graft donor.

The chain couples TRBV5-6 to TRBJ1-1; D is unresolved. V gave up 4 bases and J gave up 1 base, with 17 bases separating them. The CDR3 is made up of 16 amino acids. The germline V gene has CDR1 SGHDT and CDR2 YYEEEE. Here the CDR3 DNA reads TGTGCCAGCAGCCACCCCAACGTGGCGGGGAACACTGAAGCTTTCTTT. This encodes CASSHPNVAGNTEAFF.

This clonotype has more than one count but fewer than ten. The J gene is TRBJ2-6, the V gene TRBV4-3; 9 bases agree with TRBD1. The germline gives CDR1 LGHNA, CDR2 YSLEER. V lost 4 bases, J lost 1 base, and 5 bases stayed unmatched. This CDR3 has 17 residues. CDR3 nucleotides: TGCGCCAGCAGCCTTCGACAGGGGGGATCTGGGGCCAACGTCCTGACTTTC. Translated: CASSLRQGGSGANVLTF.

This clonotype was detected a few times. The J gene is TRBJ2-3, the V gene TRBV7-2; the match to TRBD1 covers 12 bases. Germline CDR1 is SGHTA and CDR2 is FQGNSA. This CDR3 has 16 amino acids. Trimming removed 5 bases from V and 3 bases from J; junction bases left unmatched: 6. The CDR3 here is CASSPRGQGATDTQYF. In DNA form, the CDR3 reads TGTGCCAGCAGCCCAAGGGGACAGGGGGCGACAGATACGCAGTATTTT.

This clonotype was counted between two and nine times. The chain combines TRBV7-9 with TRBJ1-2, with D hard to call. CDR3 length equals 13 residues. V gave up 4 bases and J gave up 1 base, with 7 bases separating them. Looked up from germline, CDR1 is SEHNR and CDR2 is FQNEAQ (reference sequence). This CDR3 reads CASSSGDNYGYTF. CDR3 DNA: TGTGCCAGCAGCTCTGGGGATAACTATGGCTACACCTTC.

The chain recombines TRBV6-2 or TRBV6-3 with TRBJ2-1, with 9 bases lining up with TRBD1. J gave up 2 bases and V 6 bases, and 14 bases lay outside the gene matches. This CDR3 has 18 amino acids. CDR1 is MNHEY and CDR2 is SVGEGT in the germline V gene. The CDR3 sequence: CASRAGGVQGAAYNEQFF. The DNA for the CDR3 is TGTGCCAGCAGGGCAGGTGGGGTACAGGGGGCGGCCTACAATGAGCAGTTCTTC.

The chain combines TRBV3-1 with TRBJ2-2; D unresolved. Germline loops: CDR1 LGHDT, CDR2 YNNKEL (reference sequence). This CDR3 spans 16 amino acids. Between the trimmed V and J ends, which lost 0 bases and 0 bases, there was a span of 8 bases. DNA of the CDR3: TGTGCCAGCAGCCAAGAGACGGCTACGAACACCGGGGAGCTGTTTTTT. Amino acids: CASSQETATNTGELFF.

CDR3: CALRGQPGNTIYF. The DNA of the CDR3 is TGTGCCCTAAGGGGGCAGCCTGGAAACACCATATATTTT. This chain joins TRBV30 and TRBJ1-3; TRBD1 matches 7 bases. V was pared by 8 bases and J by 2 bases, with 6 bases of the junction left unmatched. This CDR3 has 13 residues. Germline loops: CDR1 GTSNPN, CDR2 SVGIG (reference sequence).

The rearrangement links TRBV28 to TRBJ2-7; 7 bases line up with TRBD1. Trimming at V came to 7 bases and at J to 2 bases, leaving 5 bases not matched to a gene. Germline lookup yields CDR1 MDHEN and CDR2 SYDVKM. The CDR3 length is 13 residues. The CDR3 loop reads CASTSDRPYEQYV. DNA for the CDR3: TGTGCCAGCACCTCGGACAGGCCCTACGAGCAGTACGTC.

This clonotype appeared a few times. The chain recombines TRBV28 with TRBJ1-6; D remains ambiguous. This CDR3 spans 15 amino acids. Germline V CDR1 and CDR2: MDHEN, SYDVKM. Trimming removed 5 bases from V and 11 bases from J, with 19 bases in between. The CDR3 region has the DNA TGTGCCAGCAGTCCACCCTCGGGAGGGTGGCCACCCCTCCACTTT. This sequence encodes CASSPPSGGWPPLHF.

A few counts support this clonotype. The rearrangement links TRBV7-8 to TRBJ1-2; D ambiguous. The CDR3 runs 15 residues. V lost 1 base and J lost 4, with 13 bases in between. Germline V gene lookup returns CDR1 SGHVS and CDR2 FQNEAQ. The CDR3 protein is CASSLEGPWGYGYTF. In DNA form, the CDR3 reads TGTGCCAGCAGCTTAGAGGGCCCCTGGGGCTATGGCTACACCTTC.

V gene TRBV7-8 combines with J gene TRBJ1-5; D possibly corresponds to TRBD1 (5 bases). The germline CDR1 and CDR2 sequences are SGHVS and FQNEAQ. Trimming stripped 5 bases from V and 4 bases from J, with 15 bases between. The CDR3 is made up of 15 amino acids. CDR3 protein: CASSPPGRENQPQHF. DNA for the CDR3: TGTGCCAGCAGCCCCCCGGGACGCGAAAATCAGCCCCAGCATTTT.

This clonotype was detected a few times. The V and J genes are TRBV6-2 or TRBV6-3 and TRBJ2-7, with TRBD2 matching over 10 bases. The ends lost 10 bases at V and 0 bases at J; junction bases unmatched: 6. The CDR3 sequence is 14 residues long. In germline, CDR1 is MNHEY, CDR2 SVGEGT. In DNA, the CDR3 is TGTGCCACCCAACGACTAGCGGGCTCCTACGAGCAGTACTTC. Its translation: CATQRLAGSYEQYF.

The chain links TRBV10-3 to TRBJ2-7; TRBD1 matches at 11 bases. Germline CDR1 is ENHRY and CDR2 is SYGVKD. The CDR3 consists of 13 residues. The V segment lost 5 bases and the J segment 6 bases; nucleotides outside the gene matches: 3. The CDR3: CAISPGTGGEQYF. Here the CDR3 DNA reads TGTGCCATCAGTCCCGGGACAGGGGGCGAGCAGTACTTC.

This chain connects TRBV15 to TRBJ2-3; no definite D call. V lost 0 bases, J lost 4 bases, and 5 bases lay in between. The germline CDR1 and CDR2 sequences are LNHNV and YYDKDF (reference sequence). CDR3 size: 13 residues. The CDR3 coding sequence is TGTGCCACCAGCAGAGATTGGGCAGATACGCAGTATTTT. Translation gives CATSRDWADTQYF.

The genes are TRBV6-1 and TRBJ2-1; 8 bases match TRBD2. The CDR3 consists of 14 residues. The germline V gene encodes CDR1 MNHNS and CDR2 SASEGT. J was trimmed by 7 bases and V by 3 bases; bases with no gene match: 5. In DNA, the CDR3 is TGTGCCAGCAGTGACCTAGCGGGTAGGAATGAGCAGTTCTTC. Translated, it gives CASSDLAGRNEQFF.

This clonotype was recorded many times. The CDR3 reads CSVRQGRATEAFF. CDR3 in DNA: TGCAGCGTGAGACAGGGACGGGCGACTGAAGCTTTCTTT. V gene TRBV29-1 combines with J gene TRBJ1-1; 7 bases are shared with TRBD1. The CDR3 has 13 residues. The germline CDR1 and CDR2 sequences are SQVTM and ANQGSEA. V dropped 6 bases and J dropped 5; count of bases not matched to a gene: 9. Full variable domain (missing parts from reference TRBV29-1 and TRBJ1-1): SAVISQKPSRDICQRGTSLTIQCQVDSQVTMMFWYRQQPGQSLTLIATANQGSEATYESGFVIDKFPISRPNLTFSTLTVSNMSPEDSSIYLCSVRQGRATEAFFGQGTRLTVV.

The rearrangement joins TRBV12-3 or TRBV12-4 to TRBJ2-1, with TRBD2 identical over 8 bases. V was pared by 6 bases and J by 3 bases, with 7 bases of the junction left unmatched. The CDR3 covers 15 residues. CDR3 coding DNA: TGTGCCAGCAGAGAGAGCGGGGGACTCTACAATGAGCAGTTCTTC. Its protein is CASRESGGLYNEQFF.

This clonotype has at least ten counts. This chain joins TRBV5-1 and TRBJ2-2, with D unclear. CDR1 is SGHRS and CDR2 is YFSETQ in the germline V gene. This CDR3 has 15 residues. V lost 0 bases to trimming and J lost 5 bases, with 11 bases between them. CDR3 coding DNA: TGCGCCAGCAGCTTGGTCCCCAGTCCTACCGGGGAGCTGTTTTTT. Its protein product is CASSLVPSPTGELFF.